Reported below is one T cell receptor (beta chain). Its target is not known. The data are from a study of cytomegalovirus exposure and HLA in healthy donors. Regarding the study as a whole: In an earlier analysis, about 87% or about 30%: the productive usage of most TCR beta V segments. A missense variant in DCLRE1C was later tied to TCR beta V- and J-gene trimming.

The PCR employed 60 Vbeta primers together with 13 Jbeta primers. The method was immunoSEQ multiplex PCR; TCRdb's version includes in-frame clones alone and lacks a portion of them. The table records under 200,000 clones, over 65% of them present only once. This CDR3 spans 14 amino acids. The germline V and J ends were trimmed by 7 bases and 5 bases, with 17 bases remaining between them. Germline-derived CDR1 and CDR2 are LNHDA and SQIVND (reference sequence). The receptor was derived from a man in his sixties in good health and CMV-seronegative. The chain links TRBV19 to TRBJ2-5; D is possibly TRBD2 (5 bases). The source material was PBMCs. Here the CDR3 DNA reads TGTGCCAGTACTACGGGATTTTCGGAGGAGACCCAGTACTTC. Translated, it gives CASTTGFSEETQYF.